These 27 T cell receptor beta chains share one sample of origin, sequenced in a study of shared clonotypes between healthy human individuals (TCRdb year 2020). The receptor library was made with the immunoSEQ multiplex PCR assay. TCRdb's version of the immuneACCESS table is confined to in-frame rearrangements and falls short of the full clone set. An unresolved V gene accounts for under half of the shortfall where checked; the remainder is of unknown origin. The sample includes approximately 2,000,000 clones, with around 90% observed a single time. In total, the top ten clones hold approximately 0.41% of the sample. The material sequenced was naive CD4+ T cells from PBMCs. In the paper's terms, the cell subset or site label means: CD45RA+ positively selected. These TCRs come from a man younger than 35 in good health. Some clones in this sample may be carry-over from other donors' samples.

This sequence joins TRBV12-5 and TRBJ2-1; perhaps TRBD2 as D (6 bases). The V and J ends lost 5 bases and 9 bases respectively, with 11 bases between them. This CDR3 contains 12 residues. Germline CDR1 is LGHNT and CDR2 is FRNRAP. The CDR3 is CASGSRGGEQFF. CDR3 coding DNA: TGTGCTAGTGGTAGTCGGGGAGGTGAGCAGTTCTTC.

The chain couples TRBV7-2 to TRBJ2-3, with 8 bases lining up with TRBD1. V lost 2 bases, J lost 2 bases, and 6 bases stayed unmatched. This CDR3 is built from 16 residues. Germline V gene data show CDR1 as SGHTA and CDR2 as FQGNSA. CDR3 DNA sequence: TGTGCCAGCAGCTTATATGGGACAGGAGTCACAGATACGCAGTATTTT. It encodes CASSLYGTGVTDTQYF.

The chain has TRBV11-2 and TRBJ1-1; 8 bases match TRBD1. CDR1 is SGHAT and CDR2 is FQNNGV in the germline V gene. V was pared by 3 bases and J by 0 bases, with 6 bases of the junction left unmatched. The CDR3 contains 16 residues. The CDR3 nucleotides read TGTGCCAGCAGCTTTAGGACAGGGCTTATGAACACTGAAGCTTTCTTT. It codes for CASSFRTGLMNTEAFF.

The chain is built from TRBV28 and TRBJ1-2; TRBD1 aligns across 10 bases. This CDR3 has 19 residues. V lost 5 bases and J lost 0; bases outside the gene matches: 15. Germline CDR1 and CDR2: MDHEN and SYDVKM. DNA of the CDR3: TGTGCCAGCAGTCCGGAGGGCTTGGACAGGGGGAGAGCTAACTATGGCTACACCTTC. Protein sequence: CASSPEGLDRGRANYGYTF.

CDR3 bases: TGTGCCACCCTAGGGGTCTCTAACTATGGCTACACCTTC. Residues: CATLGVSNYGYTF. The chain couples TRBV28 to TRBJ1-2, with TRBD1 as a possible D gene (5 bases). V lost 10 bases and J 0 bases, leaving 12 bases between the germline ends. The CDR3 is 13 amino acids. Germline-derived CDR1 and CDR2 are MDHEN and SYDVKM.

This clone was observed once. This chain connects TRBV11-2 to TRBJ1-2; the match to TRBD1 covers 8 bases. V lost 2 bases to trimming and J lost 6 bases; unmatched junction nucleotides: 8. CDR3 length: 15 amino acids. Germline V lookup: CDR1 SGHAT, CDR2 FQNNGV. In DNA, the CDR3 is TGTGCCAGCAGCTTACGCGGACAGGGCACTGATGGCTACACCTTC. This encodes CASSLRGQGTDGYTF.

The rearrangement uses TRBV27 and TRBJ2-3, with 11 nucleotides matching TRBD2. The V gene's germline CDR1 is MNHEY and CDR2 SMNVEV (reference sequence). The junction had 12 bases not matched to a gene; V was cut back by 5 bases and J by 8 bases. This CDR3 comprises 16 residues. The CDR3: CASSQGLAGRLVTQYF. The CDR3 region has the DNA TGTGCCAGCAGTCAAGGACTAGCGGGCCGGTTGGTTACGCAGTATTTT.

The V and J genes are TRBV2 and TRBJ2-3; 8 nucleotides match TRBD1. V gave up 6 bases and J gave up 8 bases; unmatched junction bases: 10. Germline-derived CDR1 and CDR2 are SNHLY and FYNNEI. CDR3 size: 14 residues. The CDR3, as DNA: TGTGCCAGCAGGCGGACAGGGCCGGCAGGTACGCAGTATTTT. Amino acids: CASRRTGPAGTQYF. Complete variable domain (other parts from reference TRBV2 and TRBJ2-3): EPEVTQTPSHQVTQMGQEVILRCVPISNHLYFYWYRQILGQKVEFLVSFYNNEISEKSEIFDDQFSVERPDGSNFTLKIRSTKLEDSAMYFCASRRTGPAGTQYFGPGTRLTVL.

Details on this clone: A read error may explain this, as a much larger clone is one base away. This sample also contains other DNA sequences that code for the same CDR3. This chain joins TRBV7-6 and TRBJ1-1, with unresolved D. This CDR3 region has 13 residues. The V and J ends lost 1 base and 0 bases respectively, with 3 bases between them. CDR1 is SGHVS and CDR2 is FNYEAQ in the germline V gene. The CDR3 loop reads CASSLDVNTEAFF. CDR3 DNA: TGTGCCAGCAGCTTAGACGTGAACACTGAAGCTTTCTTT.

This chain joins TRBV6-6 and TRBJ1-5; the D gene is possibly TRBD1 (6 bases). Looked up from germline, CDR1 is MNHNY and CDR2 is SVGAGI (reference sequence). The CDR3 is 15 amino acids. With 6 bases removed from V and 3 bases from J, the gap between germline ends came to 15 bases. The CDR3: CASRSTGYSNQPQHF. DNA for the CDR3: TGTGCCAGCAGGTCGACAGGATATTCCAATCAGCCCCAGCATTTT.

This sequence joins TRBV4-1 and TRBJ2-7, with 9 bases lining up with TRBD2. Trimming took 0 bases from V and 6 from J; bases not matched to a gene: 3. The CDR3 totals 14 residues. Germline CDR1 is MGHRA and CDR2 is YSYEKL. In DNA, the CDR3 is TGCGCCAGCAGCCAAGATGGAGCGGGAGGCGAGCAGTACTTC. Amino acids: CASSQDGAGGEQYF.

This chain links TRBV5-5 with TRBJ1-5, with D tentatively TRBD1 (5 bases). Germline V gene data show CDR1 as SGHKS and CDR2 as YYEKEE (reference sequence). This CDR3 is 16 amino acids long. The V gene lost 0 bases and the J gene lost 4 bases, with 14 bases spanning the gap. Here the CDR3 reads CASSLEVWGRNQPQHF. The CDR3 bases are TGTGCCAGCAGCTTGGAGGTGTGGGGCCGAAATCAGCCCCAGCATTTT.

The rearrangement joins TRBV6-1 to TRBJ1-4; TRBD1 might be the D (5 bases). Germline V CDR1 and CDR2: MNHNS, SASEGT. CDR3 length equals 14 residues. Trimming left V 4 bases short and J 4 bases short, with 10 bases between. CDR3 sequence (DNA): TGTGCCAGCAGTGTCGGGGCCGTTAATGAAAAACTGTTTTTT. It specifies CASSVGAVNEKLFF.

V is TRBV2 and J is TRBJ1-3, with no clear D. The germline V and J ends were trimmed by 6 bases and 0 bases, with 15 bases remaining between them. CDR1 is SNHLY, CDR2 FYNNEI, per germline. The CDR3 length is 16 residues. In DNA, the CDR3 is TGTGCCAGCAGAGAGAAGGGTTGGGTCTCTGGAAACACCATATATTTT. Amino acids: CASREKGWVSGNTIYF.

The genes are TRBV18 and TRBJ2-3, with 8 bases aligning to TRBD2. The CDR3 length is 15 residues. The V gene's germline CDR1 is KGHSH and CDR2 LQKENI. After removal of 2 bases from V and 2 bases from J, the junction contained 3 bases not matched to a gene. This CDR3 is CASSPTGGYTDTQYF. CDR3 coding DNA: TGTGCCAGCTCACCAACGGGAGGGTACACAGATACGCAGTATTTT.

The chain has TRBV11-2 and TRBJ2-5, with 7 bases aligning to TRBD2. V lost 2 bases and J lost 2; bases outside the gene matches: 5. The CDR3 has 15 residues. CDR1 is SGHAT and CDR2 is FQNNGV in the germline V gene. Written as DNA, the CDR3 is TGTGCCAGCAGCTTAAATGGGGGGGGGCAAGAGACCCAGTACTTC. This sequence encodes CASSLNGGGQETQYF.

The gene calls are TRBV7-2 and TRBJ2-7; D is undetermined. The CDR3 loop spans 13 amino acids. V was cut by 4 bases and J by 1 base, with 8 bases left in between. CDR1 SGHTA and CDR2 FQGNSA come from the germline V gene. The CDR3 here is CASSYQSSYEQYF. In DNA form, the CDR3 reads TGTGCCAGCAGCTATCAGTCGTCCTACGAGCAGTACTTC.

The chain uses TRBV9 and TRBJ2-7; possibly TRBD1 or TRBD2 for D (6 bases each). Trimming took off 0 bases at V and 4 bases at J, with 14 bases between the two ends. The CDR3 length is 15 residues. From germline, CDR1 is SGDLS and CDR2 YYNGEE. The CDR3: CASSVGGGREYEQYF. CDR3 nucleotides: TGTGCCAGCAGCGTAGGAGGGGGGCGAGAGTACGAGCAGTACTTC.

This sequence joins TRBV5-1 and TRBJ1-2; D gene ambiguous. V gave up 0 bases and J gave up 3 bases, with 12 bases separating them. The CDR3 covers 15 residues. Germline V CDR1 and CDR2: SGHRS, YFSETQ. CDR3 sequence reads: CASSLGRGEDYGYTF. CDR3 in DNA: TGCGCCAGCAGCTTGGGACGTGGGGAGGACTATGGCTACACCTTC.

This chain uses TRBV29-1 with TRBJ1-1; D not resolved. The V and J ends lost 4 bases and 1 base respectively, with 13 bases between them. From germline, CDR1 is SQVTM and CDR2 ANQGSEA. This CDR3 has 14 residues. The CDR3: CSVGMRLSNTEAFF. The CDR3 nucleotides read TGCAGCGTTGGTATGAGGTTATCGAACACTGAAGCTTTCTTT.

This chain links TRBV4-2 with TRBJ2-3, with D possibly matching TRBD2 (7 bases). The CDR3 length is 20 residues. CDR1 and CDR2 from the germline V gene are LGHNA and YNFKEQ. The germline V and J ends were trimmed by 2 bases and 3 bases, with 27 bases remaining between them. The CDR3 region has the DNA TGTGCCAGCAGCCAAATGCGGCTGGGGGGGAGCGAGGGGGTGACAGATACGCAGTATTTT. Protein: CASSQMRLGGSEGVTDTQYF.

The genes are TRBV30 and TRBJ2-3; TRBD1 matches at 7 bases. Germline V gene sequence: CDR1 GTSNPN, CDR2 SVGIG (reference sequence). V gave up 4 bases and J gave up 10 bases; unmatched junction bases: 11. The CDR3 extends over 13 amino acids. The CDR3 DNA sequence: TGTGCCTGGAACCGACAGGGTGTCGTTGCGCAGTATTTT. Translated, it gives CAWNRQGVVAQYF.

The rearrangement joins TRBV28 to TRBJ2-1; D is possibly TRBD2 (7 bases). Germline CDR1 MDHEN, CDR2 SYDVKM. V gave up 4 bases and J gave up 8 bases, with 18 bases separating them. This CDR3 is 15 amino acids long. CDR3 DNA: TGTGCCAGCAGTTATAGGCTGGGAGGGGGGTATGAGCAGTTCTTC. Amino acid sequence: CASSYRLGGGYEQFF.

The V and J genes are TRBV5-1 and TRBJ2-5; tentative D call: TRBD2 (6 bases). Trimming stripped 0 bases from V and 5 bases from J, with 14 bases between. The CDR3 contains 15 residues. Germline V gene data show CDR1 as SGHRS and CDR2 as YFSETQ. The CDR3 DNA reads TGCGCCAGCAGCTTGGCCCGAGGAGGGATCGAGACCCAGTACTTC. Translated: CASSLARGGIETQYF.

This clone was seen just once. The chain uses TRBV7-8 and TRBJ1-3; no definite D call. Trimming shortened V by 1 base and J by 4 bases, and 14 bases separated the two germline ends. The length of the CDR3 is 16 residues. The germline V gene has CDR1 SGHVS and CDR2 FQNEAQ. DNA of the CDR3: TGTGCCAGCAGCTTAGGGCTTTACATAGGCGGAAACACCATATATTTT. It encodes CASSLGLYIGGNTIYF.

The rearrangement links TRBV7-2 to TRBJ2-4; D unresolved. The germline gives CDR1 SGHTA, CDR2 FQGNSA. V was pared by 1 base and J by 6 bases, with 10 bases between. The CDR3 has 14 residues. Here the CDR3 reads CASSLGVWRNIQYF. The CDR3, as DNA: TGTGCCAGCAGCTTAGGGGTGTGGAGAAACATTCAGTACTTC.

In nucleotides, the CDR3 is TGTGCCAGCAGCTTGGGGCTGAGCTCTGGAAACACCATATATTTT. Protein: CASSLGLSSGNTIYF. V usage is TRBV5-6 and J usage is TRBJ1-3, with D unclear. Germline V gives CDR1 SGHDT, CDR2 YYEEEE. The CDR3 is 15 amino acids. V was shortened by 0 bases and J by 0 bases, with 7 bases between the two germline ends.